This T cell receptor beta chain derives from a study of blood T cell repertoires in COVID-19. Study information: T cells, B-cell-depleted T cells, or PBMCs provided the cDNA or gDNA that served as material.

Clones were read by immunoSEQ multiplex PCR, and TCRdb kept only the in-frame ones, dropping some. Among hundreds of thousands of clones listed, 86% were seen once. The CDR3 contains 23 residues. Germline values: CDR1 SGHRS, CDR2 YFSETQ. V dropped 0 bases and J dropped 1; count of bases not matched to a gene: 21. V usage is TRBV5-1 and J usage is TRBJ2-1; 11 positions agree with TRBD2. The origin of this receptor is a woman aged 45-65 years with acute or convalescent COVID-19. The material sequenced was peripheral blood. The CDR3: CASSLAPLAGAGRFLGSYNEQFF. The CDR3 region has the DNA TGCGCCAGCAGCTTGGCCCCACTAGCGGGAGCTGGTCGCTTTCTGGGGTCCTACAATGAGCAGTTCTTC.